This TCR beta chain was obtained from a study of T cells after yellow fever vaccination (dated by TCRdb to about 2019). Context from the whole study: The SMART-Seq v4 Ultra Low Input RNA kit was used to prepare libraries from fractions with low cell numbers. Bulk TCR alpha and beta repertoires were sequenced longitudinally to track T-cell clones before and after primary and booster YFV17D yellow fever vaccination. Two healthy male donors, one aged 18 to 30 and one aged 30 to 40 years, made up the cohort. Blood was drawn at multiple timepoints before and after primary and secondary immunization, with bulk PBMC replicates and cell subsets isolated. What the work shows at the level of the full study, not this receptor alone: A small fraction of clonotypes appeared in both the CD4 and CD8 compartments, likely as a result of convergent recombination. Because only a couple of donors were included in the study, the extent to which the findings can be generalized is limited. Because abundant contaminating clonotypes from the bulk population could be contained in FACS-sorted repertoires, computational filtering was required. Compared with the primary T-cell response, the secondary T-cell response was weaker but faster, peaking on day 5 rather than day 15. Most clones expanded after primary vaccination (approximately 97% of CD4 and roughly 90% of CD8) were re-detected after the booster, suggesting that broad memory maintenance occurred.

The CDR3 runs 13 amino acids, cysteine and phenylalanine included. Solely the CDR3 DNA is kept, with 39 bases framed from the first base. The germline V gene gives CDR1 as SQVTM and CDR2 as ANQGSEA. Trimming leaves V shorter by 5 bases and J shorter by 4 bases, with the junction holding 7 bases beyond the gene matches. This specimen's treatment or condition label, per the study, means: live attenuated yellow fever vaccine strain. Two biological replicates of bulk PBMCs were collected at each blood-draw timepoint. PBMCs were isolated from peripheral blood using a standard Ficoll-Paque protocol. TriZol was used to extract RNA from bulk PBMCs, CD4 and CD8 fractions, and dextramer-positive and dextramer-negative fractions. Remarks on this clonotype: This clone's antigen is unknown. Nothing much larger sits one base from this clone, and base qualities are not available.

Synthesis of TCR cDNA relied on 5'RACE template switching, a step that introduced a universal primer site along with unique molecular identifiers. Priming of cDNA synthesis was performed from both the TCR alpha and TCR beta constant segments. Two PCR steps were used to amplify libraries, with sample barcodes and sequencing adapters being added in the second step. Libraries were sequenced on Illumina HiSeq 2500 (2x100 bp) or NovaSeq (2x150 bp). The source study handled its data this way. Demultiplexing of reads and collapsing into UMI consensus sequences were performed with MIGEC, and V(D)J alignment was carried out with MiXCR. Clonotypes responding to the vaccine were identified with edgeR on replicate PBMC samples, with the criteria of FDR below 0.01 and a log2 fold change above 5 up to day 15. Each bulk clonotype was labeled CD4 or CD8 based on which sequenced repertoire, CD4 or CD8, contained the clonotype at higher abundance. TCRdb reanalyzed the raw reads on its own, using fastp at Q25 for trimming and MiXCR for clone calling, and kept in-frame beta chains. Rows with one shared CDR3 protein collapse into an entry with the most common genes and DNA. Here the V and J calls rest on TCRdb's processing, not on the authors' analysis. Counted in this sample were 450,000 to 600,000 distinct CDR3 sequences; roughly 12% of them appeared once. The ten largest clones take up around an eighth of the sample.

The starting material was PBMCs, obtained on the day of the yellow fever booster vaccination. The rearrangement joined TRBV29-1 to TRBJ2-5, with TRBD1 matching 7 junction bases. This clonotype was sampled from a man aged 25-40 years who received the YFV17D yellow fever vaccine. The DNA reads TGCAGCGTTACCGGACAGGACGGAGAGACCCAGTACTTC. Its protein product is CSVTGQDGETQYF.